This T cell receptor (beta chain) was observed in a study of OX40 agonist ivuxolimab in advanced cancers. Per germline, CDR1 MDHEN and CDR2 SYDVKM. CDR3 length: 14 residues. V shed 6 bases and J shed 2 bases, with 14 bases lying between them. Clones were read by immunoSEQ multiplex PCR, and TCRdb kept only the in-frame ones, dropping some. The top ten hold about 9% of the sample, which has under 95,000 clones, roughly nine tenths seen once. This clonotype was sampled from an adult with an advanced solid tumor such as melanoma, head and neck, liver or kidney cancer. The sequencing here drew on CD4+ or CD8+ T cells sorted from blood, taken in a trial of the OX40 agonist ivuxolimab. The chain is built from TRBV28 and TRBJ2-7; D ambiguous. The CDR3 coding sequence is TGTGCCAGCAGGCCTCTCCTGGGTCCCTACGAGCAGTACTTC. It encodes CASRPLLGPYEQYF. The full variable domain, completed using reference TRBV28 and TRBJ2-7, is DVKVTQSSRYLVKRTGEKVFLECVQDMDHENMFWYRQDPGLGLRLIYFSYDVKMKEKGDIPEGYSVSREKKERFSLILESASTNQTSMYLCASRPLLGPYEQYFGPGTRLTVT.